One sample yielded the 22 T cell receptor beta chains listed below, sequenced in a study of Ad26.COV2.S vaccination and SARS-CoV-2 variants. TCRdb's copy holds only in-frame clones and misses some; the assay was immunoSEQ multiplex PCR. The sample comprises about 680,000 clones, roughly 90% of which are singletons, and over 1.3% rests with the top ten. Treatment meaning: 15 to 20 received Ad26.COV2.S at low or high dose, single or two shots; roughly 5 received placebo; per-sample allocation not given. Specimen acquisition occurred on day 63 following the initial vaccine or placebo injection. Material: peripheral blood, obtained in a trial of Ad26.COV2.S vaccine versus placebo. All receptors derive from a person between 18 and 65 years old who received the Ad26.COV2.S COVID-19 vaccine or a placebo.

This clone came up a few times. J is TRBJ2-7 and V is TRBV10-3, with D tentatively TRBD2 (5 bases). The CDR3 is 15 amino acids. Germline CDR1 reads ENHRY; CDR2 reads SYGVKD. V dropped 7 bases and J dropped 10 bases, with 26 bases sitting between them. The CDR3 coding sequence is TGTGCCATCACCCAGGCAGCGGCAGCGGTCGGGATACAGTACTTC. This encodes CAITQAAAAVGIQYF.

This clone appeared once. The chain carries TRBV27 and TRBJ1-5, with D possibly matching TRBD1 (6 bases). The germline V gene encodes CDR1 MNHEY and CDR2 SMNVEV (reference sequence). The CDR3 is 14 amino acids. Trimming removed 8 bases at V and 7 bases at J, with 18 bases between. The CDR3 nucleotides are TGTGCCAGCTCCACGTACAGGGATGTACAGCCCCAGCATTTT. Encoded protein: CASSTYRDVQPQHF.

The chain joins TRBV12-5 to TRBJ2-7, with unresolved D. The germline V gene has CDR1 LGHNT and CDR2 FRNRAP. The CDR3 runs 12 residues. V was pared by 8 bases and J by 2 bases, with 10 bases between. The CDR3 sequence: CASKVYTYEQYF. The DNA of the CDR3 is TGTGCTAGTAAAGTATACACCTACGAGCAGTACTTC.

Remarks on this clone: The same CDR3 arises from other DNA sequences in this sample as well. The genes are TRBV7-2 and TRBJ2-7; 7 nucleotides align to TRBD1. Looked up from germline, CDR1 is SGHTA and CDR2 is FQGNSA. The trim removed 6 bases at V and 1 base at J, leaving 6 bases unmatched. The CDR3 contains 14 residues. CDR3: CASSRDRGSYEQYF. For the CDR3, the DNA is TGTGCCAGCAGTCGGGACAGAGGGTCCTACGAGCAGTACTTC.

This clone came up a few times. This chain uses TRBV4-2 with TRBJ1-3, with D hard to call. The V gene's germline CDR1 is LGHNA and CDR2 YNFKEQ. The length of the CDR3 is 16 residues. V was shortened by 0 bases and J by 4 bases, with 13 bases between the two germline ends. The CDR3 loop reads CASSQDPGNTGNTIYF. The CDR3 DNA sequence: TGTGCCAGCAGCCAAGATCCGGGGAATACAGGAAACACCATATATTTT.

A single count supports this clone. The rearrangement links TRBV14 to TRBJ2-7; possible D gene TRBD2, 5 bases. Per the germline V gene, CDR1 is SGHDN and CDR2 is FVKESK. Trimming shortened V by 1 base and J by 13 bases, and 17 bases separated the two germline ends. This CDR3 has 13 residues. Written as DNA, the CDR3 is TGTGCCAGCAGCCAAGCGGCCGGGATGCGACACTACTTC. As protein: CASSQAAGMRHYF.

CDR3 bases: TGTGCCAGCAGCTTAAAAGGACAGGGCCCGAACACCGGGGAGCTGTTTTTT. Its protein product is CASSLKGQGPNTGELFF. The chain recombines TRBV7-3 with TRBJ2-2; 8 bases are shared with TRBD1. The CDR3 is 17 residues long. Germline V gives CDR1 SGHTA, CDR2 FQGTGA. V gave up 1 base and J gave up 0 bases; unmatched junction bases: 4.

The V gene is TRBV11-2, the J gene TRBJ2-6; D is possibly TRBD1 (5 bases). The length of the CDR3 is 16 residues. The germline V gene encodes CDR1 SGHAT and CDR2 FQNNGV. V gave up 2 bases and J gave up 0 bases, with 8 bases separating them. CDR3 sequence: CASSLRQSSGANVLTF. CDR3 coding DNA: TGTGCCAGCAGCTTACGACAGAGCTCTGGGGCCAACGTCCTGACTTTC. Variable domain in full (rest from reference TRBV11-2 and TRBJ2-6): EAGVAQSPRYKIIEKRQSVAFWCNPISGHATLYWYQQILGQGPKLLIQFQNNGVVDDSQLPKDRFSAERLKGVDSTLKIQPAKLEDSAVYLCASSLRQSSGANVLTFGAGSRLTVL.

The rearrangement joins TRBV4-2 to TRBJ2-1; 8 nucleotides match TRBD2. V lost 3 bases, J lost 8 bases, and 12 bases stayed unmatched. Germline assignment: CDR1 LGHNA and CDR2 YNFKEQ. This CDR3 region has 16 residues. CDR3 residues: CASSHPLAGGSDEQFF. Here the CDR3 DNA reads TGTGCCAGCAGCCACCCCCTGGCGGGGGGTTCTGATGAGCAGTTCTTC.

The chain carries TRBV7-2 and TRBJ1-1; no definite D call. The CDR3 contains 14 residues. The ends were cut back, 2 bases at V and 0 bases at J, with 7 bases in the middle. Per the germline V gene, CDR1 is SGHTA and CDR2 is FQGNSA. This CDR3 reads CASSLWGMNTEAFF. The CDR3 DNA reads as TGTGCCAGCAGCTTATGGGGAATGAACACTGAAGCTTTCTTT.

This clone was seen a handful of times. The J gene is TRBJ2-7, the V gene TRBV27; D gene unclear. V gave up 2 bases and J gave up 6 bases, with 11 bases separating them. The germline V gene has CDR1 MNHEY and CDR2 SMNVEV (reference sequence). This CDR3 has 13 amino acids. CDR3 sequence (DNA): TGTGCCAGCAGTTTAGGCAGTATTACCGAGCAGTACTTC. Translated, it gives CASSLGSITEQYF.

This chain connects TRBV6-6 to TRBJ2-7, with TRBD1 matching over 9 bases. The CDR3 sequence is 15 residues long. V gave up 0 bases and J gave up 4 bases; unmatched junction bases: 4. Germline CDR1 MNHNY, CDR2 SVGAGI (reference sequence). CDR3 bases: TGTGCCAGCAGTTACTCGGGACAGGGCGGGTACGAGCAGTACTTC. Translation gives CASSYSGQGGYEQYF.

The chain recombines TRBV30 with TRBJ2-7; tentatively, D is TRBD2 (6 bases). V lost 0 bases and J lost 8, with 29 bases in between. CDR1 is GTSNPN, CDR2 SVGIG, per germline (reference sequence). This CDR3 spans 18 amino acids. In DNA, the CDR3 is TGTGCCTGGAGTGTAGGGGCGGGGCTATCGCCCCGCCTGGCTAAGCAGTACTTC. It translates to CAWSVGAGLSPRLAKQYF.

A single count supports this clone. This chain connects TRBV14 to TRBJ2-3, with D perhaps TRBD1 (5 bases). Germline CDR1 reads SGHDN; CDR2 reads FVKESK. CDR3 length equals 16 residues. Trimming cost V 3 bases and J 1 base, with 14 bases left between them. CDR3 bases: TGTGCCAGCAGCCACGGCAGGGTTCCTGGCACAGATACGCAGTATTTT. Its translation: CASSHGRVPGTDTQYF.

The J gene is TRBJ1-5, the V gene TRBV19; D ambiguous. Germline V lookup: CDR1 LNHDA, CDR2 SQIVND (reference sequence). The CDR3 runs 12 residues. Trimming stripped 6 bases from V and 7 bases from J, with 10 bases between. CDR3 sequence: CASSPPRQPQHF. The CDR3, as DNA: TGTGCCAGTAGCCCCCCCCGGCAGCCCCAGCATTTT. The complete variable domain, with remaining parts taken from reference TRBV19 and TRBJ1-5, reads DGGITQSPKYLFRKEGQNVTLSCEQNLNHDAMYWYRQDPGQGLRLIYYSQIVNDFQKGDIAEGYSVSREKKESFPLTVTSAQKNPTAFYLCASSPPRQPQHFGDGTRLSIL.

The J gene is TRBJ2-6, the V gene TRBV6-5; D unclear. CDR3 length: 14 residues. Germline V CDR1 and CDR2: MNHEY, SVGAGI. Trimming took 5 bases from V and 0 from J, leaving 5 bases between them. CDR3 sequence: CASSTTSGANVLTF. For the CDR3, the DNA is TGTGCCAGCAGTACCACCTCTGGGGCCAACGTCCTGACTTTC.

V is TRBV15 and J is TRBJ1-4; 7 bases fit TRBD1. This CDR3 spans 17 amino acids. Germline CDR1 and CDR2: LNHNV and YYDKDF (reference sequence). Unmatched junction bases numbered 7, after V lost 3 bases and J lost 0 bases. The CDR3 DNA is TGTGCCACCAGCAGCGTCCGGGACAGCGCAACTAATGAAAAACTGTTTTTT. Translating gives CATSSVRDSATNEKLFF. The full variable domain, completed using reference TRBV15 and TRBJ1-4, is DAMVIQNPRYQVTQFGKPVTLSCSQTLNHNVMYWYQQKSSQAPKLLFHYYDKDFNNEADTPDNFQSRRPNTSFCFLDIRSPGLGDTAMYLCATSSVRDSATNEKLFFGSGTQLSVL.

The chain links TRBV19 to TRBJ1-1; 8 bases align to TRBD1. The CDR3 is made up of 13 amino acids. CDR1 is LNHDA, CDR2 SQIVND, per germline (reference sequence). The ends lost 6 bases at V and 5 bases at J; junction bases unmatched: 5. The CDR3 nucleotides read TGTGCCAGTAGGAGACAGGGGAGGACTGAAGCTTTCTTT. Amino acids: CASRRQGRTEAFF.

The chain has TRBV7-2 and TRBJ2-3; tentatively, D is TRBD2 (6 bases). There are 15 residues in the CDR3. Germline V CDR1 and CDR2: SGHTA, FQGNSA. Trimming shortened V by 8 bases and J by 0 bases, and 15 bases separated the two germline ends. The CDR3 reads CASGESAGSTDTQYF. The DNA for the CDR3 is TGTGCCAGCGGGGAGAGCGCGGGAAGCACAGATACGCAGTATTTT.

The V gene is TRBV3-1 (or the pseudogene TRBV3-2), the J gene TRBJ1-6, with TRBD1 matching over 7 bases. This CDR3 comprises 17 residues. The V and J ends lost 0 bases and 2 bases, in that order; junction bases with no gene match: 4. Looked up from germline, CDR1 is LGHDT and CDR2 is YNNKEL (reference sequence). The DNA of the CDR3 is TGTGCCAGCAGCCAAGATAGGGGGCCACCCTATAATTCACCCCTCCACTTT. Translation gives CASSQDRGPPYNSPLHF.

This chain's CDR3 is CASSLSSDPVSPLHF. The CDR3 bases are TGTGCCAGCAGTTTATCGTCGGACCCGGTTTCACCCCTCCACTTT. This chain connects TRBV27 to TRBJ1-6, with no clear D. The CDR3 consists of 15 residues. Germline V lookup: CDR1 MNHEY, CDR2 SMNVEV (reference sequence). The ends were cut back, 0 bases at V and 9 bases at J, with 12 bases in the middle.

The J gene is TRBJ2-3, the V gene TRBV6-5; no clear D gene. Looked up from germline, CDR1 is MNHEY and CDR2 is SVGAGI. V was trimmed by 0 bases and J by 1 base, leaving 8 bases between them. This CDR3 region has 15 residues. This chain's CDR3 is CASSYSTVGTDTQYF. Written as DNA, the CDR3 is TGTGCCAGCAGTTACTCCACCGTTGGCACAGATACGCAGTATTTT.